Listed below are T cell receptor beta chains from one sample, sequenced in a study of radiotherapy plus CTLA-4 blockade in lung cancer. Assay: immunoSEQ multiplex PCR; the TCRdb copy retains only in-frame clones and omits some. The table has 45,000 to 55,000 clones, 88% seen once. This material consisted of peripheral blood, taken from a patient treated with radiotherapy plus ipilimumab. The receptors derive from a human donor with non-small cell lung cancer whose response to radiotherapy plus ipilimumab could not be evaluated. Both conserved end residues are part of each CDR3. D genes are given only for firm matches. Clone size is stated in some rows and not others, as once, few, many or a class when expanded.

V gene	clone size	J gene	D gene	CDR3 length	CDR3 DNA	CDR3 protein
TRBV5-5	-	TRBJ2-3	TRBD1	16	TGTGCCAGCAGCTTTCCCGACAGGGGGCCCACAGATACGCAGTATTTT	CASSFPDRGPTDTQYF
TRBV6-5	-	TRBJ1-1	-	14	TGTGCCAGCTGCGAGGGACACCCGAACACTGAAGCTTTCTTT	CASCEGHPNTEAFF
TRBV14	-	TRBJ2-2	TRBD1	16	TGTGCCAGCAGCCAGGGCGCCGGGACAGTCCCCGGGGAGCTGTTTTTT	CASSQGAGTVPGELFF
TRBV19	-	TRBJ1-2	-	13	TGTGCCAGTAGTAGGTTAGAGAACTATGGCTACACCTTC	CASSRLENYGYTF
TRBV27	-	TRBJ2-5	-	15	TGTGCCAGCAGTTTATCGAGGGCCCCACAAGAGACCCAGTACTTC	CASSLSRAPQETQYF
TRBV5-1	-	TRBJ1-4	TRBD1	14	TGCGCCAGCAGCCTCAGGGGGTTAGGAGAAAAACTGTTTTTT	CASSLRGLGEKLFF
TRBV2	-	TRBJ1-5	TRBD1	18	TGTGCCAGCAAGGAAGGGACAGGGGGCTTTTATAGCAATCAGCCCCAGCATTTT	CASKEGTGGFYSNQPQHF
TRBV28	-	TRBJ2-3	-	16	TGTGCCAGCAGACCACCGGGACTTCCATCATCAGATACGCAGTATTTT	CASRPPGLPSSDTQYF
TRBV6-1	-	TRBJ2-5	TRBD2	15	TGTGCCAGCAGTGAACTAGCGGGGGTGGTTGAGACCCAGTACTTC	CASSELAGVVETQYF
TRBV29-1	-	TRBJ1-2	-	11	TGCAGCGTTGAGGAGGCTATCGGCTACACCTTC	CSVEEAIGYTF
TRBV7-2	-	TRBJ2-7	TRBD1	15	TGTGCCAGCAGCTTAGGGACAGGTCCCGTTTTGGAGCAGTACTTC	CASSLGTGPVLEQYF
TRBV2	-	TRBJ2-4	-	16	TGTGCCAGCAGGTTGCGGCAGTCGCCCGCCAAAAACATTCAGTACTTC	CASRLRQSPAKNIQYF
TRBV18	-	TRBJ2-3	TRBD2	16	TGTGCCAGCTCATCATGGACTAGCGGGGCCACAGATACGCAGTATTTT	CASSSWTSGATDTQYF
TRBV11-2	-	TRBJ2-5	-	13	TGTGCCAGCAGCCCGGACTGGATGGGGACCCAGTACTTC	CASSPDWMGTQYF
TRBV5-6	-	TRBJ2-3	TRBD2	16	TGTGCCAGCAGCCTGACTAGCGGGAGTGTGGCAGATACGCAGTATTTT	CASSLTSGSVADTQYF
TRBV21-1	-	TRBJ1-5	-	13	TGTGCCAGCAGTAGGACAGGGAATCAGCCCCAGCATTTT	CASSRTGNQPQHF
TRBV6-5	-	TRBJ2-5	TRBD1	15	TGTGCCAGCACCCCCGCCGGGACAGTCCGAGAGACCCAGTACTTC	CASTPAGTVRETQYF
TRBV28	-	TRBJ2-5	-	14	TGTGCCAGCAGTTCTGCGGGGTTAAAAGAGACCCAGTACTTC	CASSSAGLKETQYF
TRBV6-5	-	TRBJ1-1	-	13	TGTGCCAGCACGTCCCATAGGAGCACTGAAGCTTTCTTT	CASTSHRSTEAFF
TRBV5-4	-	TRBJ1-2	-	14	TGTGCCAGCAGCTTGGACAGGGAACCCTATGGCTACACCTTC	CASSLDREPYGYTF
TRBV28	-	TRBJ2-4	TRBD1	15	TGTGCCAGCATACGGGACAGGGTAGCCAAAAACATTCAGTACTTC	CASIRDRVAKNIQYF
TRBV16	-	TRBJ2-1	-	19	TGTGCCAGCAGCCAAGGCCGGCTCAGGGCCAGTTCGAAGGGGAATGAGCAGTTCTTC	CASSQGRLRASSKGNEQFF
TRBV19	-	TRBJ2-5	-	13	TGTGCCAGTAGTCCTCGGGGGCAAGAGACCCAGTACTTC	CASSPRGQETQYF
TRBV19	-	TRBJ2-2	-	13	TGTGCCAGCCGGAGGGCGAACACCGGGGAGCTGTTTTTT	CASRRANTGELFF
TRBV5-3	-	TRBJ2-6	TRBD1	19	TGTGCCAGAAGCCTTTTGGAAGGACAGGGCTTGGCTGGGGCCAACGTCCTGACTTTC	CARSLLEGQGLAGANVLTF
TRBV19	-	TRBJ1-1	-	13	TGTGCCAGTAGTATAGTCCCTCTTACTGAAGCTTTCTTT	CASSIVPLTEAFF
TRBV19	-	TRBJ2-7	TRBD2	14	TGTGCCAGCGCCCGACTAGCGTCCTCCTACGAGCAGTACTTC	CASARLASSYEQYF
TRBV11-2	-	TRBJ1-2	-	14	TGTGCCAGCAGCTTACTTGGGGGGGCGCGTGGCTACACCTTC	CASSLLGGARGYTF
TRBV7-2	-	TRBJ2-7	-	12	TGTGCCAGCAGCTCGCTTTCCTACGAGCAGTACTTC	CASSSLSYEQYF
TRBV9	-	TRBJ2-1	-	17	TGTGCCAGCAGCGTAGAAGAGGGAGGAGGGATATACAATGAGCAGTTCTTC	CASSVEEGGGIYNEQFF
TRBV18	-	TRBJ2-3	TRBD1	17	TGTGCCAGCTCACCAAGTCAGGGGGCTGGGAGCACAGATACGCAGTATTTT	CASSPSQGAGSTDTQYF
TRBV7-9	-	TRBJ2-3	-	12	TGTGCCAGCAGCCCTCAGGTGGATACGCAGTATTTT	CASSPQVDTQYF
TRBV19	-	TRBJ1-2	TRBD1	13	TGTGCCACCAACCGGGGACAGGGGGCCGGCTACACCTTC	CATNRGQGAGYTF
TRBV4-2	-	TRBJ2-1	TRBD2	21	TGTGCCAGCAGCCAAGAGAAGACTAGCGGGAGGGCCCCGAGCTCCTACAATGAGCAGTTCTTC	CASSQEKTSGRAPSSYNEQFF
TRBV5-1	-	TRBJ2-3	TRBD2	16	TGCGCCAGCAGCCTTATACTAGCGGGGTACACAGATACGCAGTATTTT	CASSLILAGYTDTQYF
TRBV7-2	-	TRBJ1-6	-	15	TGTGCCAGCAGCTTAGCAGACACAGGGAATTCACCCCTCCACTTT	CASSLADTGNSPLHF
TRBV29-1	-	TRBJ1-1	TRBD1	16	TGCAGCGCCCTTCCCCCGGACAGGGTTATGAACACTGAAGCTTTCTTT	CSALPPDRVMNTEAFF
TRBV28	-	TRBJ1-1	TRBD1	15	TGTGCCAGCAGTTTATGGACAGGGGGAGAGACTGAAGCTTTCTTT	CASSLWTGGETEAFF
TRBV7-2	-	TRBJ1-4	-	13	TGTGCCAGCAGCTTTTCGGAGAATGAAAAACTGTTTTTT	CASSFSENEKLFF
TRBV28	once	TRBJ1-3	-	14	TGTGCCAGCAATTCACTTAGCTCTGGAAACACCATATATTTT	CASNSLSSGNTIYF
TRBV30	-	TRBJ1-4	TRBD1	16	TGTGCCTGGAGTGCAACGAGGACAGGGCCGGTCGAAAAACTGTTTTTT	CAWSATRTGPVEKLFF
TRBV27	once	TRBJ1-5	TRBD1	18	TGTGCCAGCAGTTCTCATGCAGGGGGTGTTTATGGCAATCAGCCCCAGCATTTT	CASSSHAGGVYGNQPQHF
TRBV10-2	-	TRBJ2-7	TRBD1	18	TGCGCCAGCAGTCTGGGCCGTGCGACCGGGACAGGGAGGTACGAGCAGTACTTC	CASSLGRATGTGRYEQYF
TRBV11-2	-	TRBJ2-2	-	14	TGTGCCAGCGGAGACGGAACGAACACCGGGGAGCTGTTTTTT	CASGDGTNTGELFF
TRBV9	-	TRBJ2-3	TRBD1	16	TGTGCCAGCAACCCCCGGCGACAGGGCATCACAGATACGCAGTATTTT	CASNPRRQGITDTQYF
TRBV5-8	-	TRBJ2-2	-	16	TGTGCCAGCCAAGTGGGAACAGGCCTAAACACCGGGGAGCTGTTTTTT	CASQVGTGLNTGELFF
TRBV7-2	-	TRBJ2-7	TRBD1	14	TGTGCCAGCAGGCCAAGCAACCAGGGGGAAGAGCAGTACTTC	CASRPSNQGEEQYF
TRBV5-1	-	TRBJ2-2	TRBD2	17	TGCGCCAGCAGCCCCGGGACTAGCGGGGGGAACACCGGGGAGCTGTTTTTT	CASSPGTSGGNTGELFF
TRBV5-1	-	TRBJ1-1	TRBD1	14	TGCGCCAGCAGCCAGGACAGGATGAGAACTGAAGCTTTCTTT	CASSQDRMRTEAFF
TRBV19	-	TRBJ2-5	TRBD2	15	TGTGCCAGTAGAGGGAATAGCGGGAGGTTAGAGACCCAGTACTTC	CASRGNSGRLETQYF
TRBV7-2	few	TRBJ2-1	TRBD2	15	TGCGCCAGCAGCCAAGGACTAGCGGAATACAATGAGCAGTTCTTC	CASSQGLAEYNEQFF
TRBV7-2	-	TRBJ2-5	TRBD1	15	TGTGCCAGCAGCCCGATAAACAGGGGCCAAGAGACCCAGTACTTC	CASSPINRGQETQYF
TRBV7-6	-	TRBJ2-3	-	15	TGTGCCAGCAGCCCCCGGTCCGGTCCCGCAGATACGCAGTATTTT	CASSPRSGPADTQYF
TRBV19	-	TRBJ2-7	TRBD1	15	TGTGCCAGTAGTATTCAAGGGCAGGGGGCCTACGAGCAGTACTTC	CASSIQGQGAYEQYF
TRBV5-1	-	TRBJ2-7	TRBD1	15	TGCGCCAGCAGAACCGGGACAGCCCCGACCTACGAGCAGTACTTC	CASRTGTAPTYEQYF
TRBV10-1	-	TRBJ2-1	-	14	TGCGCCAGGGAGGGGCCCCCAATAAACAATGAGCAGTTCTTC	CAREGPPINNEQFF
TRBV19	once	TRBJ1-1	-	13	TGTGCCAGTAGTATCGGGGGGGACACTGAAGCTTTCTTT	CASSIGGDTEAFF
TRBV18	-	TRBJ1-2	-	14	TGTGCCAGCGAAGAGGGCCGTAACAGCTATGGCTACACCTTC	CASEEGRNSYGYTF
TRBV2	-	TRBJ2-5	-	14	TGTGCCAGCAGTGCCCAGTCCCAGCGGGAGACCCAGTACTTC	CASSAQSQRETQYF
TRBV12-5	-	TRBJ1-1	TRBD1	16	TGTGCTAGTGCATTAGGGACAGGGGAGGTGGTCACTGAAGCTTTCTTT	CASALGTGEVVTEAFF